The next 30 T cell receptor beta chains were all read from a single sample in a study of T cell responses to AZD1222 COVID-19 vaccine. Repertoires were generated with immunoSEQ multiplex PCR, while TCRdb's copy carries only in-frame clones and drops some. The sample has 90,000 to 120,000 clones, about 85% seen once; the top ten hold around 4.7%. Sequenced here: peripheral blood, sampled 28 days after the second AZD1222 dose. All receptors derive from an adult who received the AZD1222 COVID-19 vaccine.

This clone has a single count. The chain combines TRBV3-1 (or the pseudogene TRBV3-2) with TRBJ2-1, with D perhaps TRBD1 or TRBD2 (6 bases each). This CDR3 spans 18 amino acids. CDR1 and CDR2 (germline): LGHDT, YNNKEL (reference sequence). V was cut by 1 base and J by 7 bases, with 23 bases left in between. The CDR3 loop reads CASSQAPSGGGRGNEQFF. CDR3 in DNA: TGTGCCAGCAGCCAAGCCCCGAGCGGAGGGGGGCGGGGAAATGAGCAGTTCTTC.

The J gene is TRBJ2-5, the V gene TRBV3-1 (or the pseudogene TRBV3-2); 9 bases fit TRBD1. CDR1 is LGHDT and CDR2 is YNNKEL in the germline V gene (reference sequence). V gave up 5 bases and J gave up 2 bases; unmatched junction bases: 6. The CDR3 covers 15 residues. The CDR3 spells CASSGGQGIQETQYF. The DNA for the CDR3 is TGTGCCAGCAGCGGGGGACAGGGAATACAAGAGACCCAGTACTTC.

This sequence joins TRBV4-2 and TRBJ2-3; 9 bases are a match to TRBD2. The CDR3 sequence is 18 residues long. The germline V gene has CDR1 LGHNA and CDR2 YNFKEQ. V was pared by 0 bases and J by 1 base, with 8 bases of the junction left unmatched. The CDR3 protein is CASSQDTSRTSGTDTQYF. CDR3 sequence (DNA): TGTGCCAGCAGCCAAGATACTAGTCGGACTAGCGGCACAGATACGCAGTATTTT.

In nucleotides, the CDR3 is TGTGCCAGTAGTAGGGCCCGGGACTCCTACGAGCAGTACTTC. The encoded protein is CASSRARDSYEQYF. V and J are TRBV19 and TRBJ2-7, with a weak D call TRBD2 (5 bases). V was cut by 4 bases and J by 0 bases, with 10 bases left in between. The CDR3 loop spans 14 amino acids. Looked up from germline, CDR1 is LNHDA and CDR2 is SQIVND (reference sequence).

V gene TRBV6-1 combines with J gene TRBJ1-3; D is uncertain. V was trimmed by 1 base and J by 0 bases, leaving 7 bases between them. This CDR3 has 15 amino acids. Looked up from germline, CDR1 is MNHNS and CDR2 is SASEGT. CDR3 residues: CASSEGRSSGNTIYF. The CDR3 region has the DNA TGTGCCAGCAGTGAAGGCAGAAGCTCTGGAAACACCATATATTTT.

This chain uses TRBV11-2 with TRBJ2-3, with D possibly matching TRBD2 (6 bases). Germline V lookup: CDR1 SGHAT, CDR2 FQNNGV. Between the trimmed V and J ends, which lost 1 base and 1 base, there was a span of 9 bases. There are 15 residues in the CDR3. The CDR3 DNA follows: TGTGCCAGCAGCTTAGTAGCGGTGGGCACAGATACGCAGTATTTT. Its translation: CASSLVAVGTDTQYF.

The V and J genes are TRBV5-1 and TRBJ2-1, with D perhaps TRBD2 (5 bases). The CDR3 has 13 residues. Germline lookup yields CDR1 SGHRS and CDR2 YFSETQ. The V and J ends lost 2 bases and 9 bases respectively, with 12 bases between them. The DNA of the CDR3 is TGCGCCAGCAGCTTCGACGGGGTTAGTGAGCAGTTCTTC. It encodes CASSFDGVSEQFF.

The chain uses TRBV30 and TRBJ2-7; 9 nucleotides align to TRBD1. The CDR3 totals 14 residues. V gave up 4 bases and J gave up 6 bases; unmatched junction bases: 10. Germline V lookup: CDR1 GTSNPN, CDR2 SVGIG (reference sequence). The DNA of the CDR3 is TGTGCCTGGAACGCCGGGACAGGGTTTAGCGAGCAGTACTTC. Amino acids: CAWNAGTGFSEQYF.

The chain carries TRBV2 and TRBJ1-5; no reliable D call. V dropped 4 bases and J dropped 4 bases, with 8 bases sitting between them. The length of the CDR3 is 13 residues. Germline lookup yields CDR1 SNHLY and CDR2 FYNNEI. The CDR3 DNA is TGTGCCAGCAGTGTTAACAAGAATCAGCCCCAGCATTTT. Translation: CASSVNKNQPQHF.

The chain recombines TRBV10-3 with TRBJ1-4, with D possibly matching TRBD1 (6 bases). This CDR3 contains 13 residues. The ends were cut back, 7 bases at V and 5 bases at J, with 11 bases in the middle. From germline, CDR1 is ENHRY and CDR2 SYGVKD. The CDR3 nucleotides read TGTGCCATCATGGAGGGGGAGAATGAAAAACTGTTTTTT. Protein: CAIMEGENEKLFF.

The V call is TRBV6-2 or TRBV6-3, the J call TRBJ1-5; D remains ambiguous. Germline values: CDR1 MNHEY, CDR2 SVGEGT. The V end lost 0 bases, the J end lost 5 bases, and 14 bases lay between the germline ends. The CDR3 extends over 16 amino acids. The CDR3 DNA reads TGTGCCAGCAGTTACTCTTGGGTTGGTGCGGATCAGCCCCAGCATTTT. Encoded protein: CASSYSWVGADQPQHF.

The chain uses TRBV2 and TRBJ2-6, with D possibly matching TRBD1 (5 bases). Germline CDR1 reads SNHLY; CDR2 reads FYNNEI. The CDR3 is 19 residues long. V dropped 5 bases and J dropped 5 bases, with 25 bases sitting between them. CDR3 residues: CASSSLAGRSPNRANVLTF. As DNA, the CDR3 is TGTGCCAGCAGTTCTCTGGCAGGGCGATCCCCGAATAGGGCCAACGTCCTGACTTTC.

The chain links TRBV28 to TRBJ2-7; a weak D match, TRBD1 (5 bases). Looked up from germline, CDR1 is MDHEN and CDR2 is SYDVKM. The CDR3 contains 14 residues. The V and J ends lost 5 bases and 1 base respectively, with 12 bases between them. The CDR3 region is CASSIGHPSYEQYF. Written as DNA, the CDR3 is TGTGCCAGCAGTATAGGACACCCGTCCTACGAGCAGTACTTC.

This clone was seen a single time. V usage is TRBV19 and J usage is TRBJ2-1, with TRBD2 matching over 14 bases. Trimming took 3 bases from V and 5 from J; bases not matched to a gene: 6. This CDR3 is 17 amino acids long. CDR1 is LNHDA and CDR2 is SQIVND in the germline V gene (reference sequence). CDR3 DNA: TGTGCCAGTAGTATGCGGACTAGCGGGGGGTCCCACAATGAGCAGTTCTTC. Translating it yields CASSMRTSGGSHNEQFF.

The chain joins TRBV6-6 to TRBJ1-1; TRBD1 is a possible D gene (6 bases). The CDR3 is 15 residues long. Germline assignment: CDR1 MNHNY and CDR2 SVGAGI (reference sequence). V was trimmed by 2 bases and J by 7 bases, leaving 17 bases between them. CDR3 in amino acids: CASSYRGEPVGEAFF. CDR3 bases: TGTGCCAGCAGTTACAGGGGGGAGCCGGTCGGTGAAGCTTTCTTT.

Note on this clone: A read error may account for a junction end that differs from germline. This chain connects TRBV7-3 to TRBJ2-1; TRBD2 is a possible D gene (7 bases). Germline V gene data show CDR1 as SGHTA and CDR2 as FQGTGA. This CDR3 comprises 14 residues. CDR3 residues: CASSITGGSNEQFF. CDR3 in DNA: TGTGCCAGCAGCATAACGGGGGGCAGTAATGAGCAGTTCTTC.

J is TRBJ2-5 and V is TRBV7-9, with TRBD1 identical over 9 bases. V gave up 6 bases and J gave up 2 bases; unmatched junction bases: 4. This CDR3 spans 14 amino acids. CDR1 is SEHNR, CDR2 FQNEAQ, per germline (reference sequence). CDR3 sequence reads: CASRTGGQQETQYF. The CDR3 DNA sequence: TGTGCCAGCAGGACAGGGGGTCAACAAGAGACCCAGTACTTC. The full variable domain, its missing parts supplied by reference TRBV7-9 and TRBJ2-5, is DTGVSQNPRHKITKRGQNVTFRCDPISEHNRLYWYRQTLGQGPEFLTYFQNEAQLEKSRLLSDRFSAERPKGSFSTLEIQRTEQGDSAMYLCASRTGGQQETQYFGPGTRLLVL.

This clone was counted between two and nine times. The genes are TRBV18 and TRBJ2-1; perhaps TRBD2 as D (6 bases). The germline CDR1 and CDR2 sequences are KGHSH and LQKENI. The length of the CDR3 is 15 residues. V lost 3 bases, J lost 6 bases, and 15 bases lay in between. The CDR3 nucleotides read TGTGCCAGCTCACCCAACGGGGGAGGATTCAATGAGCAGTTCTTC. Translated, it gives CASSPNGGGFNEQFF.

As DNA, the CDR3 is TGTGCCAGCAGTGAACAGGGCTACGAGCAGTACTTC. Its protein is CASSEQGYEQYF. The chain is built from TRBV2 and TRBJ2-7; D is perhaps TRBD1 (5 bases). The CDR3 spans 12 residues. V lost 2 bases, J lost 3 bases, and 5 bases lay in between. Germline V gives CDR1 SNHLY, CDR2 FYNNEI.

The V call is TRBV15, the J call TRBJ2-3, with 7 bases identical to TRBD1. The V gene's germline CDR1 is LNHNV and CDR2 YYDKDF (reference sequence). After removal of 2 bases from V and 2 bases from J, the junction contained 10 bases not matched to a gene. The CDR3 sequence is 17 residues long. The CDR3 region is CATSRNKGQAITDTQYF. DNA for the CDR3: TGTGCCACCAGCAGAAATAAAGGACAGGCGATCACAGATACGCAGTATTTT.

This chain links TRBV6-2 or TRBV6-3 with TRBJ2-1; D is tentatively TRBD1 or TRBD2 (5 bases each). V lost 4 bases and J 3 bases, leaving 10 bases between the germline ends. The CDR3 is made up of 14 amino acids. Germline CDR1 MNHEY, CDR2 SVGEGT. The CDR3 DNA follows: TGTGCCAGCAGTTCCCAGGGAGACTACAATGAGCAGTTCTTC. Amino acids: CASSSQGDYNEQFF.

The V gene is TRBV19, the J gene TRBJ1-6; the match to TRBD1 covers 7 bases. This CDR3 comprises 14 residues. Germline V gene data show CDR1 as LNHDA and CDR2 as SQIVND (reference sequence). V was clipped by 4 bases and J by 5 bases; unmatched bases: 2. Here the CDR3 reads CASSTGTDNSPLHF. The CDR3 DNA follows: TGTGCCAGTAGTACCGGGACAGATAATTCACCCCTCCACTTT.

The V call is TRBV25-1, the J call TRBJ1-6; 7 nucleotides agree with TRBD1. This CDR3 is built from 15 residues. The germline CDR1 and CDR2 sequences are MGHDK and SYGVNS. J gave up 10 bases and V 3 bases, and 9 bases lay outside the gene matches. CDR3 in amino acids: CASSDLRTGVSPLHF. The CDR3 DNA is TGTGCCAGCAGTGACCTGAGGACAGGAGTATCACCCCTCCACTTT.

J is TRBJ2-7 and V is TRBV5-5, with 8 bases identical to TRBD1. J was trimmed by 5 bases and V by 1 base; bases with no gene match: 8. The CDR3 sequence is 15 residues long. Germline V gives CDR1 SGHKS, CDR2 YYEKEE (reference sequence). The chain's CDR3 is CASSLPKSGGDEQYF. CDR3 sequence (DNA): TGTGCCAGCAGCTTGCCTAAATCAGGGGGCGACGAGCAGTACTTC.

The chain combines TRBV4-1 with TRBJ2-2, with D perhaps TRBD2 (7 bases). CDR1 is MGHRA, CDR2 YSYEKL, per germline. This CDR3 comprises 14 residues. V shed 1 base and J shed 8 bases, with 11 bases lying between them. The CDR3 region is CASSQAGGPGELFF. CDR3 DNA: TGCGCCAGCAGCCAAGCGGGGGGCCCGGGGGAGCTGTTTTTT.

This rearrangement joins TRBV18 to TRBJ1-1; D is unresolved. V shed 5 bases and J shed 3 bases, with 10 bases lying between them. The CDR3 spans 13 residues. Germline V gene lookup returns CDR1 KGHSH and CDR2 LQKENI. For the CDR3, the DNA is TGTGCCAGCTCATCCCTGGAGGACACTGAAGCTTTCTTT. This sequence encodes CASSSLEDTEAFF.

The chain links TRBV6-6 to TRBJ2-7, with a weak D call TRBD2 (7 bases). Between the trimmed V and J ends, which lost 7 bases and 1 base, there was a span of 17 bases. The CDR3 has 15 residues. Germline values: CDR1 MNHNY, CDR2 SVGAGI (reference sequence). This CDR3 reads CASTDRGAFSYEQYF. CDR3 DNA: TGTGCCAGCACCGATCGGGGGGCGTTTTCCTACGAGCAGTACTTC.

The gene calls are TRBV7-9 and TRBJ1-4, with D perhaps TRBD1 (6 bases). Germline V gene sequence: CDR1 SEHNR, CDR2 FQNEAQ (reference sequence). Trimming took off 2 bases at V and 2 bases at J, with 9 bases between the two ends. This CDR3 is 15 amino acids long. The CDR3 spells CASSLKTGTNEKLFF. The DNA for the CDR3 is TGTGCCAGCAGCTTAAAAACAGGGACTAATGAAAAACTGTTTTTT.

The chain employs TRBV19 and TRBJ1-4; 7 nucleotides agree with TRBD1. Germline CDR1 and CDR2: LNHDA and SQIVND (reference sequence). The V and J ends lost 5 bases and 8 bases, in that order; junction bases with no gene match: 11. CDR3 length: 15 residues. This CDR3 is CASSSPGGFREKLFF. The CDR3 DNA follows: TGTGCCAGTAGTTCCCCAGGGGGTTTTCGGGAAAAACTGTTTTTT.

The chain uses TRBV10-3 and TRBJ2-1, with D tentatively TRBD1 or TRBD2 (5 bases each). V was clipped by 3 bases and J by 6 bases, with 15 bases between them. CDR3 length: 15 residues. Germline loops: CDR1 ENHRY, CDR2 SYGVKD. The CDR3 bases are TGTGCCATCAGTGAAAGGGACCTTAGCAGCAATGAGCAGTTCTTC. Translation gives CAISERDLSSNEQFF.